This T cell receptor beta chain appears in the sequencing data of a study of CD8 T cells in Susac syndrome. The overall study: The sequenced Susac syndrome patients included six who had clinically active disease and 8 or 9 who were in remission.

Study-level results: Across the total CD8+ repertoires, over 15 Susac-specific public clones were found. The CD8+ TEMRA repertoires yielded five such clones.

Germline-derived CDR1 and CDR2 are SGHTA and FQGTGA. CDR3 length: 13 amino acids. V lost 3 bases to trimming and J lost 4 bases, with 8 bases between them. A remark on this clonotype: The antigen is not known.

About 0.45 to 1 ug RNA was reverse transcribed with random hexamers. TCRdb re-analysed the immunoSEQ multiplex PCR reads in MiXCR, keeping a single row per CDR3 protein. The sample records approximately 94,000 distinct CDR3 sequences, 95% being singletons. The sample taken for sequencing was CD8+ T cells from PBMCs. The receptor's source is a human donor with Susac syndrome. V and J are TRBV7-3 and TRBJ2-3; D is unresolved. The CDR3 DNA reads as TGTGCCAGCAGCTTCAGATTAGCAGATACGCAGTATTTT. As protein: CASSFRLADTQYF.